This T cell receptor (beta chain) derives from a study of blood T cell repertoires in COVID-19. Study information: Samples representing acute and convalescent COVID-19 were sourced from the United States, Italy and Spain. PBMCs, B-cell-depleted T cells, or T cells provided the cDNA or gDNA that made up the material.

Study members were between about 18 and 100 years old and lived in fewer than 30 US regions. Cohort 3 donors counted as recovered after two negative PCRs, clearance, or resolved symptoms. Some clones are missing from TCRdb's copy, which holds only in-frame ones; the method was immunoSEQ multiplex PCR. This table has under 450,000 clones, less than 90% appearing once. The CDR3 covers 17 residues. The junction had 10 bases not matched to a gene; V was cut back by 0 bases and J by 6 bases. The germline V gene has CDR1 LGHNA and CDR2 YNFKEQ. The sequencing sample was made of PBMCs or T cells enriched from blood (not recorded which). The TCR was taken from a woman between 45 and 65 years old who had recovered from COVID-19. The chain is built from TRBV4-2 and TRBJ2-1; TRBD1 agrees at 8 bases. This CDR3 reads CASSQDLGDRGGNEQFF. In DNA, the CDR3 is TGTGCCAGCAGCCAAGATTTGGGAGACAGGGGAGGCAATGAGCAGTTCTTC.